This record concerns one TCR beta chain sequence. The sample comes from a study of CD8+ T cells in alopecia areata. Study at large: Treatment of the treated patients consisted of oral tofacitinib, 5 to 10 mg twice daily.

Treatment here: oral pan-JAK inhibitor, 5-10 mg twice daily. Germline V gives CDR1 GTSNPN, CDR2 SVGIG (reference sequence). The CDR3 runs 17 residues. V trimming: 5 bases; J trimming: 0 bases; junction bases outside the gene matches: 9. TCR sequencing used cDNA made by reverse transcription of extracted RNA. Libraries were prepared by immunoSEQ multiplex PCR; TCRdb keeps only in-frame clonotypes and omits some of them. The table lists under 350,000 clones, 55% to 70% of them singletons. This receptor was obtained from a human donor with alopecia areata. The gene calls are TRBV30 and TRBJ1-4; 10 bases agree with TRBD1. The sequenced sample was CD4+ T cells sorted from blood, obtained at week 24, from a patient treated with tofacitinib. This CDR3 is CAWVGQGLGATNEKLFF. For the CDR3, the DNA is TGTGCCTGGGTGGGACAGGGGCTCGGTGCAACTAATGAAAAACTGTTTTTT.